This is a list of T cell receptor beta chains from one sample in a study of blood T cell repertoires in COVID-19. Method: immunoSEQ multiplex PCR; TCRdb's copy keeps in-frame clones and lacks some. The data show under 250,000 clones, roughly 80% seen once. The specimen was peripheral blood. The receptors were gathered from a woman aged 70-85 years with acute or convalescent COVID-19. CDR3s include the opening cysteine and the closing phenylalanine or tryptophan. D genes are given only for firm matches. Not every row has a clone size; where given, it reads once, few, many or a size class.

>TRBD2|TRBV9|.|TRBJ2-3
CASSGSGGSTDTQYF
TGTGCCAGCAGCGGTAGCGGGGGAAGCACAGATACGCAGTATTTT
>TRBD1|TRBV3-1/TRBV3-2|once|TRBJ2-2
CASSQWDRGNTGELFF
TGTGCCAGCAGCCAGTGGGACAGGGGGAACACCGGGGAGCTGTTTTTT
>TRBD2|TRBV6-4|.|TRBJ2-3
CASSNYGLAGRTDTQYF
TGTGCCAGCAGCAACTACGGACTAGCGGGTCGCACAGATACGCAGTATTTT
>.|TRBV7-9|once|TRBJ2-5
CASSLELETQYF
TGTGCCAGCAGCTTAGAGCTGGAGACCCAGTACTTC
>TRBD1|TRBV7-6|.|TRBJ1-4
CASSPGQGISFVKLFF
TGTGCCAGCAGCCCGGGACAGGGGATCAGCTTTGTGAAACTGTTTTTT
>TRBD2|TRBV5-1|.|TRBJ2-7
CASSPGPAGNYEQYF
TGCGCCAGCAGCCCGGGGCCAGCGGGGAATTACGAGCAGTACTTC
>.|TRBV6-2/TRBV6-3|.|TRBJ2-5
CASSYGGTGGKETQYF
TGTGCCAGCAGTTACGGCGGGACTGGGGGAAAAGAGACCCAGTACTTC
>TRBD1|TRBV4-2|.|TRBJ1-2
CASNEIPGQHYGYTF
TGTGCCAGCAACGAAATCCCGGGACAGCACTATGGCTACACCTTC
>TRBD1|TRBV6-1|.|TRBJ1-2
CASSEGTGWDYGYTF
TGTGCCAGCAGTGAAGGGACAGGGTGGGACTATGGCTACACCTTC
>.|TRBV5-5|.|TRBJ1-6
CASSLVPRDRTPLHF
TGTGCCAGCAGCTTGGTCCCGCGGGATCGGACACCCCTCCACTTT
>.|TRBV2|once|TRBJ2-1
CASTLVTGSYNEQFF
TGTGCCAGCACACTAGTGACGGGCTCCTACAATGAGCAGTTCTTC
>TRBD1|TRBV10-3|few|TRBJ2-6
CAIKPGQGTGANVLTF
TGTGCCATCAAACCGGGACAGGGAACTGGGGCCAACGTCCTGACTTTC
>.|TRBV5-1|.|TRBJ1-2
CASSLDAGAGSYGYTF
TGCGCCAGCAGCTTGGACGCGGGGGCGGGAAGCTATGGCTACACCTTC
>.|TRBV4-1|.|TRBJ1-5
CASSQAGGNNQPQHF
TGCGCCAGCAGCCAAGCGGGAGGGAACAATCAGCCCCAGCATTTT
>.|TRBV6-6|.|TRBJ2-5
CASSYRLGGQETQYF
TGTGCCAGCAGCTACAGACTGGGGGGCCAAGAGACCCAGTACTTC
>TRBD1|TRBV6-5|.|TRBJ2-4
CATKGQGAAKNIQYF
TGTGCCACCAAGGGACAGGGGGCGGCCAAAAACATTCAGTACTTC
>TRBD2|TRBV10-2|many|TRBJ2-7
CASSEQRGAYEQYF
TGCGCCAGCAGTGAGCAGCGGGGGGCCTACGAGCAGTACTTC
>TRBD2|TRBV11-2|.|TRBJ2-2
CASSLGAGGNTGELFF
TGTGCCAGCAGCTTAGGAGCGGGGGGGAACACCGGGGAGCTGTTTTTT
>.|TRBV5-6|.|TRBJ2-7
CASSFGGSGYEQYF
TGTGCCAGCAGCTTCGGGGGATCGGGGTACGAGCAGTACTTC
>TRBD2|TRBV4-2|.|TRBJ2-2
CASSQGLGGGNTGELFF
TGTGCCAGCAGCCAAGGATTGGGCGGGGGAAACACCGGGGAGCTGTTTTTT
>.|TRBV12-3/TRBV12-4|.|TRBJ1-2
CASTPSQGSYTF
TGTGCCAGCACCCCCTCTCAGGGAAGCTACACCTTC
>.|TRBV5-1|.|TRBJ2-3
CASSARGGAGDTQYF
TGCGCCAGCAGCGCTAGAGGGGGGGCAGGGGATACGCAGTATTTT
>.|TRBV18|few|TRBJ2-5
CASSEAVGETQYF
TGTGCCAGCTCGGAGGCAGTTGGAGAGACCCAGTACTTC
>TRBD1|TRBV24-1|.|TRBJ2-5
CATRGNSGTGRQTQYF
TGTGCCACCAGGGGGAACTCCGGGACAGGGAGACAGACCCAGTACTTC
>.|TRBV5-5|few|TRBJ1-6
CASSSTGSYNSPLHF
TGTGCCAGCAGCTCCACGGGATCCTATAATTCACCCCTCCACTTT
>.|TRBV7-9|.|TRBJ2-7
CASSLTGDSSYEQYF
TGTGCCAGCAGCTTAACCGGGGATTCCTCCTACGAGCAGTACTTC
>.|TRBV30|.|TRBJ1-3
CAWNSGGRLRNTIYF
TGTGCCTGGAATTCCGGGGGGCGCCTGAGAAACACCATATATTTT
>.|TRBV4-1|.|TRBJ2-3
CASSQRRGRRGDTQYF
TGCGCCAGCAGCCAGAGGCGGGGTCGACGCGGAGATACGCAGTATTTT
>.|TRBV20-1|.|TRBJ2-7
CSAIEDPGQSYEQYF
TGCAGTGCTATTGAGGATCCGGGACAAAGCTACGAGCAGTACTTC
>TRBD2|TRBV6-5|.|TRBJ2-7
CASSFTLAGGSYEQYF
TGTGCCAGCAGTTTCACGTTAGCGGGGGGCTCCTACGAGCAGTACTTC
>TRBD1|TRBV30|.|TRBJ2-2
CAWRPETGVILDTGELFF
TGTGCCTGGAGGCCCGAGACAGGGGTCATTTTGGACACCGGGGAGCTGTTTTTT
>TRBD2|TRBV7-2|.|TRBJ2-2
CASSPTSSGELFF
TGTGCCAGCAGCCCGACTAGCTCGGGGGAGCTGTTTTTT